Below are 25 T cell receptor beta chains sequenced from a single sample in a study of shared clonotypes between healthy human individuals. Sequencing was performed with immunoSEQ multiplex PCR; in TCRdb, only in-frame clones are kept and a portion is missing. Of more than 450,000 clones listed, 79% are singletons. Sequenced: PBMCs. These receptors were obtained from a middle-aged woman in good health. Some clones in this sample may be carry-over from other donors' samples.

A few counts support this clone. The rearrangement joins TRBV5-4 to TRBJ2-3, with a tentative D call TRBD2 (7 bases). This CDR3 spans 15 amino acids. Trimming took 5 bases from V and 3 from J, leaving 16 bases between them. CDR1 SGHNT and CDR2 YYREEE come from the germline V gene (reference sequence). DNA of the CDR3: TGTGCCAGCAGTGGGGGGGGCGGGAGTACAGATACGCAGTATTTT. Translation: CASSGGGGSTDTQYF.

This chain joins TRBV4-1 and TRBJ1-6, with 7 nucleotides matching TRBD1. CDR3 length: 14 amino acids. With 3 bases clipped from V and 7 bases from J, the junction kept 3 bases outside the gene matches. From germline, CDR1 is MGHRA and CDR2 YSYEKL. Here the CDR3 DNA reads TGCGCCAGCAGCCATACAGGGGACAATTCACCCCTCCACTTT. Protein sequence: CASSHTGDNSPLHF.

The chain uses TRBV19 and TRBJ1-2; TRBD1 might be the D (5 bases). The ends were cut back, 0 bases at V and 8 bases at J, with 13 bases in the middle. Germline-derived CDR1 and CDR2 are LNHDA and SQIVND (reference sequence). This CDR3 has 14 amino acids. CDR3 DNA: TGTGCCAGTAGTATAGATCCCGGGACGCGGGGCTACACCTTC. Translation gives CASSIDPGTRGYTF.

The V call is TRBV7-2, the J call TRBJ1-2, with no clear D. Germline V gene lookup returns CDR1 SGHTA and CDR2 FQGNSA. This CDR3 region has 14 residues. With 1 base removed from V and 0 bases from J, the gap between germline ends came to 6 bases. The CDR3 DNA follows: TGTGCCAGCAGCTTAGTTTTTTCTAACTATGGCTACACCTTC. It specifies CASSLVFSNYGYTF.

This clone has only a few counts. This CDR3 is also generated by other DNA sequences in the sample. J is TRBJ1-1 and V is TRBV19; 7 bases agree with TRBD1. From germline, CDR1 is LNHDA and CDR2 SQIVND (reference sequence). This CDR3 is 12 amino acids long. The trim removed 5 bases at V and 8 bases at J, leaving 5 bases unmatched. CDR3 in amino acids: CASSERTGEAFF. Written as DNA, the CDR3 is TGTGCCAGTAGTGAGCGGACAGGAGAAGCTTTCTTT.

The chain recombines TRBV2 with TRBJ2-1; a possible D gene is TRBD1 (5 bases). V lost 8 bases to trimming and J lost 7 bases, with 24 bases between them. Germline assignment: CDR1 SNHLY and CDR2 FYNNEI. This CDR3 is 16 amino acids long. The CDR3: CASRPPVWGPRNEQFF. CDR3 sequence (DNA): TGTGCCAGCCGACCCCCGGTTTGGGGCCCACGGAATGAGCAGTTCTTC. Using reference TRBV2 and TRBJ2-1 for the parts outside the CDR3, the full variable domain is EPEVTQTPSHQVTQMGQEVILRCVPISNHLYFYWYRQILGQKVEFLVSFYNNEISEKSEIFDDQFSVERPDGSNFTLKIRSTKLEDSAMYFCASRPPVWGPRNEQFFGPGTRLTVL.

CDR3 coding DNA: TGTGCCAGCAGTTTAGGAGCGGGAGGGCTCTACGAGCAGTACTTC. It codes for CASSLGAGGLYEQYF. V is TRBV27 and J is TRBJ2-7; TRBD2 aligns across 10 bases. CDR3 length: 15 residues. J lost 3 bases, V lost 2 bases, and 4 bases had no gene match. Germline CDR1 reads MNHEY; CDR2 reads SMNVEV (reference sequence).

The J gene is TRBJ2-1, the V gene TRBV4-1, with 8 bases that match TRBD2. From germline, CDR1 is MGHRA and CDR2 YSYEKL. Unmatched junction bases numbered 16, after V lost 4 bases and J lost 8 bases. This CDR3 has 17 amino acids. The CDR3 DNA sequence: TGCGCCAGCAGCCGTAAAATCGCGGGAGGTACCCAGGATGAGCAGTTCTTC. Amino acids: CASSRKIAGGTQDEQFF.

The chain joins TRBV6-5 to TRBJ2-3; D gene uncertain. The V end lost 0 bases, the J end lost 2 bases, and 6 bases lay between the germline ends. Germline V gives CDR1 MNHEY, CDR2 SVGAGI. The CDR3 runs to 14 residues. This CDR3 is CASSYSHATDTQYF. In DNA, the CDR3 is TGTGCCAGCAGTTACTCGCACGCCACAGATACGCAGTATTTT.

This chain links TRBV4-2 with TRBJ2-7; D tentatively fits TRBD1 or TRBD2 (5 bases each). Trimming left V 3 bases short and J 7 bases short, with 16 bases between. Germline values: CDR1 LGHNA, CDR2 YNFKEQ. The length of the CDR3 is 14 residues. CDR3 sequence (DNA): TGTGCCAGCAGCCAGAGAGAGGGCAGGGTGGAGCAGTACTTC. The encoded protein is CASSQREGRVEQYF.

The chain couples TRBV5-1 to TRBJ2-2; 12 bases align to TRBD2. V was clipped by 0 bases and J by 5 bases; unmatched bases: 8. In germline, CDR1 is SGHRS, CDR2 YFSETQ. The CDR3 spans 18 residues. The CDR3 DNA reads TGCGCCAGCAGCTTGGCGACTAGCGGGAGAACGGGAACCGGGGAGCTGTTTTTT. This codes for CASSLATSGRTGTGELFF. Drawing the rest from reference TRBV5-1 and TRBJ2-2, the complete variable domain is KAGVTQTPRYLIKTRGQQVTLSCSPISGHRSVSWYQQTPGQGLQFLFEYFSETQRNKGNFPGRFSGRQFSNSRSEMNVSTLELGDSALYLCASSLATSGRTGTGELFFGEGSRLTVL.

CDR3 DNA sequence: TGTGCCAGTAGTAGGATTCAGGGAGCTAACTATGGCTACACCTTC. Encoded protein: CASSRIQGANYGYTF. J is TRBJ1-2 and V is TRBV19; D possibly corresponds to TRBD1 (5 bases). Trimming removed 4 bases at V and 0 bases at J, with 12 bases between. This CDR3 has 15 amino acids. Germline assignment: CDR1 LNHDA and CDR2 SQIVND (reference sequence).

The CDR3 sequence: CASSLDRQQNTEAFF. DNA for the CDR3: TGTGCCAGCAGCTTAGATAGACAGCAGAACACTGAAGCTTTCTTT. The chain is built from TRBV11-1 and TRBJ1-1, with D maybe TRBD1 (5 bases). The V gene lost 1 base and the J gene lost 1 base, with 10 bases spanning the gap. Germline V gene data show CDR1 as SGHAT and CDR2 as FQDESV (reference sequence). There are 15 residues in the CDR3.

The chain recombines TRBV11-3 with TRBJ2-1; 16 bases agree with TRBD2. The germline V gene has CDR1 SGHNT and CDR2 YENEEA. The CDR3 loop spans 16 amino acids. J was trimmed by 9 bases and V by 8 bases; bases with no gene match: 10. Here the CDR3 DNA reads TGTGCCAGCTCTGAGGGCGGGACTAGCGGGAGGGGTGAGCAGTTCTTC. Translating it yields CASSEGGTSGRGEQFF.

The rearrangement joins TRBV2 to TRBJ2-7, with 7 bases matching TRBD1. J gave up 3 bases and V 2 bases, and 4 bases lay outside the gene matches. Germline CDR1 and CDR2: SNHLY and FYNNEI. The CDR3 totals 14 residues. The CDR3 DNA reads TGTGCCAGCAGTGAAAGACAGGGAGACTACGAGCAGTACTTC. Protein: CASSERQGDYEQYF.

The gene calls are TRBV18 and TRBJ1-4; D gene uncertain. The V end was cut by 3 bases, the J end by 7 bases, with 6 bases between. Germline assignment: CDR1 KGHSH and CDR2 LQKENI. The CDR3 runs 12 residues. The CDR3 DNA reads TGTGCCAGCTCACCCCATGGTGAAAAACTGTTTTTT. Protein product: CASSPHGEKLFF.

CDR3: CASRTGTGGSDTQYF. CDR3 nucleotides: TGTGCCAGTAGGACCGGGACAGGGGGCTCAGATACGCAGTATTTT. The chain has TRBV19 and TRBJ2-3; 12 bases align to TRBD1. The CDR3 length is 15 residues. V lost 6 bases to trimming and J lost 4 bases; unmatched junction nucleotides: 5. Germline loops: CDR1 LNHDA, CDR2 SQIVND (reference sequence).

The chain uses TRBV11-2 and TRBJ2-2; 9 nucleotides align to TRBD2. The CDR3 extends over 15 amino acids. Germline assignment: CDR1 SGHAT and CDR2 FQNNGV. Trimming removed 1 base from V and 5 bases from J; junction bases left unmatched: 2. CDR3 loop: CASSLVSGSTGELFF. CDR3 sequence (DNA): TGTGCCAGCAGCTTAGTTAGCGGGAGTACCGGGGAGCTGTTTTTT. Supplemented by reference TRBV11-2 and TRBJ2-2, the full variable domain reads EAGVAQSPRYKIIEKRQSVAFWCNPISGHATLYWYQQILGQGPKLLIQFQNNGVVDDSQLPKDRFSAERLKGVDSTLKIQPAKLEDSAVYLCASSLVSGSTGELFFGEGSRLTVL.

V and J are TRBV14 and TRBJ1-4; no firm D call. This CDR3 has 17 residues. The V gene lost 2 bases and the J gene lost 0 bases, with 13 bases spanning the gap. Germline CDR1 is SGHDN and CDR2 is FVKESK. CDR3 sequence reads: CASSQLTDRATNEKLFF. In nucleotides, the CDR3 is TGTGCCAGCAGCCAACTTACAGACCGCGCAACTAATGAAAAACTGTTTTTT. The whole variable domain, remainder taken from reference TRBV14 and TRBJ1-4, is EAGVTQFPSHSVIEKGQTVTLRCDPISGHDNLYWYRRVMGKEIKFLLHFVKESKQDESGMPNNRFLAERTGGTYSTLKVQPAELEDSGVYFCASSQLTDRATNEKLFFGSGTQLSVL.

The chain combines TRBV7-3 with TRBJ2-3; unclear D gene. The CDR3 is 14 amino acids. The V and J ends lost 2 bases and 5 bases respectively, with 11 bases between them. CDR1 SGHTA and CDR2 FQGTGA come from the germline V gene. The CDR3 loop reads CASSLSPALDTQYF. CDR3 sequence (DNA): TGTGCCAGCAGCTTATCCCCCGCCCTAGATACGCAGTATTTT.

This clone was seen more than once but under ten times. J is TRBJ1-1 and V is TRBV28; D not resolved. This CDR3 spans 11 amino acids. V lost 4 bases and J lost 4, with 4 bases in between. Germline V lookup: CDR1 MDHEN, CDR2 SYDVKM. CDR3 nucleotides: TGTGCCAGCAGTTGGGGCACTGAAGCTTTCTTT. Protein: CASSWGTEAFF. Full variable domain (rest looked up from reference TRBV28 and TRBJ1-1): DVKVTQSSRYLVKRTGEKVFLECVQDMDHENMFWYRQDPGLGLRLIYFSYDVKMKEKGDIPEGYSVSREKKERFSLILESASTNQTSMYLCASSWGTEAFFGQGTRLTVV.

About this clone: At one end the junction does not follow the germline gene, possibly because of a read error. The chain is built from TRBV7-9 and TRBJ2-2; possible D gene TRBD2, 6 bases. Germline V gives CDR1 SEHNR, CDR2 FQNEAQ (reference sequence). The CDR3 runs 16 residues. The CDR3 region has the DNA TGTGCCAGCAGCGTAGCCGGGTCGGGAGTCACCGGGGAGCTGTTTTTT. It yields the protein CASSVAGSGVTGELFF.

This chain connects TRBV4-3 to TRBJ2-7; the match to TRBD1 covers 10 bases. Germline V lookup: CDR1 LGHNA, CDR2 YSLEER. Trimming took 4 bases from V and 5 from J; bases not matched to a gene: 5. The CDR3 is 14 amino acids. The CDR3 bases are TGCGCCAGCAGCCCCGGGACAGGGGCCGACGAGCAGTACTTC. Amino acids: CASSPGTGADEQYF.

This clone was observed many times. V is TRBV7-2 and J is TRBJ1-5; D possibly corresponds to TRBD1 (6 bases). CDR1 is SGHTA, CDR2 FQGNSA, per germline. V dropped 0 bases and J dropped 6 bases, with 12 bases sitting between them. The CDR3 runs 15 residues. The CDR3 nucleotides are TGTGCCAGCAGCTTAGCTGGGGGGCAGGGTCAGCCCCAGCATTTT. It translates to CASSLAGGQGQPQHF.

V and J are TRBV5-6 and TRBJ2-2; D possibly uses TRBD1 or TRBD2 (5 bases each). V was trimmed by 5 bases and J by 1 base, leaving 9 bases between them. CDR3 length: 14 amino acids. Germline V CDR1 and CDR2: SGHDT, YYEEEE. CDR3: CASRGTRNTGELFF. As DNA, the CDR3 is TGTGCCAGCAGGGGGACGCGGAACACCGGGGAGCTGTTTTTT.